The TCR beta chain under discussion was sequenced for a study of blood T cell repertoires in COVID-19. Two negative PCRs, clearance, or symptom resolution were required of recovered Cohort 3 donors. V dropped 6 bases and J dropped 3; count of bases not matched to a gene: 17. CDR3 length equals 18 residues. In germline, CDR1 is MDHEN, CDR2 SYDVKM. Generated by immunoSEQ multiplex PCR, the TCRdb table keeps only in-frame clones and is missing some. The profile shows 150,000 or so clones, approximately 87% of them singletons. The sequencing sample was made of PBMCs or T cells enriched from blood (not recorded which). The receptor was isolated from a woman in her forties or fifties who had recovered from COVID-19. The rearrangement joins TRBV28 to TRBJ1-3; 7 bases are shared with TRBD1. CDR3 region: CASSWGAGGITSGNTIYF. Here the CDR3 DNA reads TGTGCCAGCAGCTGGGGGGCAGGGGGGATAACGAGTGGAAACACCATATATTTT.